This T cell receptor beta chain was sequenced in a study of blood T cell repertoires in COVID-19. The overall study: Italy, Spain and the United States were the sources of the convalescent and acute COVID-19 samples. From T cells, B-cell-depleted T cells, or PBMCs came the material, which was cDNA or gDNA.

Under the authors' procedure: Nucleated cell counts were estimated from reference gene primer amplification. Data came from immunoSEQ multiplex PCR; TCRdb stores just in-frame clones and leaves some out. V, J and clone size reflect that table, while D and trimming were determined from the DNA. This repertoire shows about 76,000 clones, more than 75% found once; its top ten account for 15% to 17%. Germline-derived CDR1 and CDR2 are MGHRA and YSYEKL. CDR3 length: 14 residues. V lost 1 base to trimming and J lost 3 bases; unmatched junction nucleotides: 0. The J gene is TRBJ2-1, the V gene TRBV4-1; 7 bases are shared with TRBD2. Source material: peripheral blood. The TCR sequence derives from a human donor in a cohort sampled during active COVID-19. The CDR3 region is CASSQGDYYNEQFF. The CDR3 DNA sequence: TGCGCCAGCAGCCAAGGGGACTACTACAATGAGCAGTTCTTC.